This TCR beta chain was sequenced for a study of cytomegalovirus exposure and HLA in healthy donors. Study results and caveats: About 87% or about 30% of the time was how often most TCR beta V segments were productive, according to an earlier analysis.

A note on this clone: Its matching antigen is unknown.

This CDR3 contains 15 residues. V lost 3 bases and J 6 bases, leaving 17 bases between the germline ends. CDR1 SGDLS and CDR2 YYNGEE come from the germline V gene. It was with 60 Vbeta and 13 Jbeta primers that the PCR ran. TCRdb's copy holds only in-frame clones and misses some; the assay was immunoSEQ multiplex PCR. The repertoire holds tens of thousands of clones, 60% to 70% seen once, with roughly 6% in the top ten. The sequence came from a woman in her twenties or thirties in good health and CMV-seronegative. This chain uses TRBV9 with TRBJ2-3, with a tentative D call TRBD2 (6 bases). The sample consisted of PBMCs. The CDR3 protein is CASSETGLFRDTQYF. The CDR3 nucleotides read TGTGCCAGCAGCGAGACCGGACTATTTAGGGATACGCAGTATTTT.